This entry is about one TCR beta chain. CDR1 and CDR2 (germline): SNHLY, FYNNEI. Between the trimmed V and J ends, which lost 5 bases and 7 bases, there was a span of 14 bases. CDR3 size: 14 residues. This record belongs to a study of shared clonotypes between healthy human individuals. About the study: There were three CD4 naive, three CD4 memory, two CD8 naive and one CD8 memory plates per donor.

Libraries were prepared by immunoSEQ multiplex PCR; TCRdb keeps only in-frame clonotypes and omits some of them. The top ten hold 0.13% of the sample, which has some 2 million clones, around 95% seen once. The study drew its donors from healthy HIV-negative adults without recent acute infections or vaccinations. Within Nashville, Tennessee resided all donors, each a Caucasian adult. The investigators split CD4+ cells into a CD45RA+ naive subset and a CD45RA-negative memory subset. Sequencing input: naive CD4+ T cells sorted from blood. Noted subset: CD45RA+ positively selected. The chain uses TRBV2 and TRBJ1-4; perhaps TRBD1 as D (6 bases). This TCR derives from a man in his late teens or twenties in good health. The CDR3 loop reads CASSPQGGSEKLFF. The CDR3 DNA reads TGTGCCAGCAGTCCACAGGGTGGAAGTGAAAAACTGTTTTTT.